This T cell receptor (beta chain) was captured by sequencing in a study of CD8+ T cells in alopecia areata. Isolated RNA was reverse transcribed into cDNA used as the sequencing template. Here immunoSEQ multiplex PCR was the method, and the copy in TCRdb shows in-frame clones only, minus some. The data show around 200,000 clones, approximately 56% seen once. To note about this clone: This specimen includes other DNA sequences encoding the same CDR3.

Indicated treatment: oral pan-JAK inhibitor, 5-10 mg twice daily. V lost 4 bases and J 6 bases, leaving 5 bases between the germline ends. CDR3 length equals 10 residues. CDR1 is SQVTM and CDR2 is ANQGSEA in the germline V gene. The receptor comes from a human donor with alopecia areata. The chain carries TRBV29-1 and TRBJ2-3; D is ambiguous. Sequenced material: CD4+ T cells sorted from blood, taken at week 4, from a patient treated with tofacitinib. CDR3 nucleotides: TGCAGCGTTGTGTTGGATACGCAGTATTTT. Residues: CSVVLDTQYF.